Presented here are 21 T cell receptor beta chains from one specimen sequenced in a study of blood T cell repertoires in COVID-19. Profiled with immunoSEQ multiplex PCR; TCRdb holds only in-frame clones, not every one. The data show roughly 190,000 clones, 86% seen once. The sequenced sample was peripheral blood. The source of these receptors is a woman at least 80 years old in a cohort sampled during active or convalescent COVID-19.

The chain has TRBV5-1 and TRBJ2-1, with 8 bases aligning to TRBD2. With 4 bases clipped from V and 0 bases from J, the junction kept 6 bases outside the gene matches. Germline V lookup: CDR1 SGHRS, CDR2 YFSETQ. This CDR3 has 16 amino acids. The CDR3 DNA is TGCGCCAGCAGCGGATCGGGAGGGGGCTCCTACAATGAGCAGTTCTTC. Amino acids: CASSGSGGGSYNEQFF. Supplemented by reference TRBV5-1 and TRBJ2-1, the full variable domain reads KAGVTQTPRYLIKTRGQQVTLSCSPISGHRSVSWYQQTPGQGLQFLFEYFSETQRNKGNFPGRFSGRQFSNSRSEMNVSTLELGDSALYLCASSGSGGGSYNEQFFGPGTRLTVL.

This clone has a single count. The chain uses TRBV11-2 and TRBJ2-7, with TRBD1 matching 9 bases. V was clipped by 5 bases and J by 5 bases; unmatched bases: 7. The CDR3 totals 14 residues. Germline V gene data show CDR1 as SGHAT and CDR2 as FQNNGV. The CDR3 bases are TGTGCCAGCAGCCGAACGGACAGGGGCCACGAGCAGTACTTC. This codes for CASSRTDRGHEQYF.

The CDR3 DNA reads as TGCGCCAGCAGTGTTAGCGGGAGCACGTACAATGAGCAGTTCTTC. It codes for CASSVSGSTYNEQFF. The V call is TRBV10-1, the J call TRBJ2-1; 9 bases map to TRBD2. The CDR3 has 15 amino acids. Trimming at V came to 4 bases and at J to 4 bases, leaving 5 bases not matched to a gene. The germline CDR1 and CDR2 sequences are WNHNN and SYGVQD (reference sequence).

CDR3 in DNA: TGTGCCAGCTCACCAGGGGTCCCCAGGGGGCAAGAGACCCAGTACTTC. As protein: CASSPGVPRGQETQYF. The rearrangement joins TRBV18 to TRBJ2-5, with 7 bases matching TRBD1. From germline, CDR1 is KGHSH and CDR2 LQKENI. This CDR3 region has 16 residues. The trim removed 2 bases at V and 2 bases at J, leaving 8 bases unmatched.

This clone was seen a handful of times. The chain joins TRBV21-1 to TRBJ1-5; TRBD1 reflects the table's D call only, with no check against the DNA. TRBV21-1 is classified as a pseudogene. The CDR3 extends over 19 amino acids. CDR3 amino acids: CASSKAGLPGVFSNQPQHF. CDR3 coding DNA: TGTGCCAGCAGCAAAGCTGGTCTACCAGGGGTTTTTAGCAATCAGCCCCAGCATTTT.

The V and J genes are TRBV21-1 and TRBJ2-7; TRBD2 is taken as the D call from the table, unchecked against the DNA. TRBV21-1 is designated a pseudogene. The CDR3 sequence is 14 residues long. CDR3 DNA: TGTGCCAGCACCAGGGACTACGCTACCTACGAGCAGTACGTC. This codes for CASTRDYATYEQYV.

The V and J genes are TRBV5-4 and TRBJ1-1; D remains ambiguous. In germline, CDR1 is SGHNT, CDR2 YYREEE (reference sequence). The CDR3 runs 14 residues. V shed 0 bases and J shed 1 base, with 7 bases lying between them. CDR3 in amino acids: CASSLAVWNTEAFF. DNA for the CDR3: TGTGCCAGCAGCTTGGCCGTTTGGAACACTGAAGCTTTCTTT. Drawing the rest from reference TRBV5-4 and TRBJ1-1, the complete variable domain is ETGVTQSPTHLIKTRGQQVTLRCSSQSGHNTVSWYQQALGQGPQFIFQYYREEENGRGNFPPRFSGLQFPNYSSELNVNALELDDSALYLCASSLAVWNTEAFFGQGTRLTVV.

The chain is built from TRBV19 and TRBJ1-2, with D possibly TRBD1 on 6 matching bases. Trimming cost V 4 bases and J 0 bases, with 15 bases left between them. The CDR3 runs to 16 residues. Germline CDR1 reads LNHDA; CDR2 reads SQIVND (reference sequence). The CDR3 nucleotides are TGTGCCAGTAGTACCCTAACAGGGAGCACTAACTATGGCTACACCTTC. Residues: CASSTLTGSTNYGYTF.

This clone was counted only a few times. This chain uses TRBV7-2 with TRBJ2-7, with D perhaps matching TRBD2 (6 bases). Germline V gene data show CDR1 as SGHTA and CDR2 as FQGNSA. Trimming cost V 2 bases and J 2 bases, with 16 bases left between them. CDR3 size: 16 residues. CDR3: CASSLLSGTLTYEQYF. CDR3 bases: TGTGCCAGCAGCTTATTATCAGGGACTTTAACCTACGAGCAGTACTTC. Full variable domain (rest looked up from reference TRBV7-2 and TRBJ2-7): GAGVSQSPSNKVTEKGKDVELRCDPISGHTALYWYRQSLGQGLEFLIYFQGNSAPDKSGLPSDRFSAERTGGSVSTLTIQRTQQEDSAVYLCASSLLSGTLTYEQYFGPGTRLTVT.

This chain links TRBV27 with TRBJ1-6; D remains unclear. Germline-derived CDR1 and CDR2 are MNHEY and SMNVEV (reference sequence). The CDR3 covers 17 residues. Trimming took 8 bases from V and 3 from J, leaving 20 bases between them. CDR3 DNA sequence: TGTGCCAGCTCGACGGACTTTTCGAGGTACTATAATTCACCCCTCCACTTT. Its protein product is CASSTDFSRYYNSPLHF.

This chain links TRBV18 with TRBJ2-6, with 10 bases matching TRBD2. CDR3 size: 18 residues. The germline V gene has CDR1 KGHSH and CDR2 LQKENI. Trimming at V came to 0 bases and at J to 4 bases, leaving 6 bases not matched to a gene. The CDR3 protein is CASSPPLAGATGANVLTF. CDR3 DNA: TGTGCCAGCTCACCACCGCTAGCGGGAGCCACCGGGGCCAACGTCCTGACTTTC.

This chain's CDR3 is CASSESQGSYEQYF. In DNA form, the CDR3 reads TGCGCCAGCAGTGAAAGTCAGGGGAGCTACGAGCAGTACTTC. This rearrangement joins TRBV10-1 to TRBJ2-7, with D maybe TRBD1 (6 bases). V was pared by 3 bases and J by 3 bases, with 12 bases between. CDR3 length equals 14 residues. CDR1 and CDR2 (germline): WNHNN, SYGVQD (reference sequence).

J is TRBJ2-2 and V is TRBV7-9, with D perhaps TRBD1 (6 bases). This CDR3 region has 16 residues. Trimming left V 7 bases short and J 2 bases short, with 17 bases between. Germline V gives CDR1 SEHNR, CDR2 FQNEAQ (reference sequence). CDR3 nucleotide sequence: TGTGCCAGCACCAAAAAAGGACAGACTAACACCGGGGAGCTGTTTTTT. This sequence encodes CASTKKGQTNTGELFF.

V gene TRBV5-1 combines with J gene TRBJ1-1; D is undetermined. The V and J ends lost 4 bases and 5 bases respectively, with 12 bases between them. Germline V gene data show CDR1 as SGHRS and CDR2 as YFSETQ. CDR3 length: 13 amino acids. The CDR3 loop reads CASSPSGLTEAFF. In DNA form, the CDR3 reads TGCGCCAGCAGCCCAAGCGGTTTGACTGAAGCTTTCTTT.

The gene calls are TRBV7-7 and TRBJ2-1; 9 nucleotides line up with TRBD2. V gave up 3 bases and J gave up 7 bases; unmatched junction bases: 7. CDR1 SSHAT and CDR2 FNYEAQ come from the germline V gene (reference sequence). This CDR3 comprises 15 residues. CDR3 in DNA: TGTGCCAGCAGCTTGACTAGCGGAGTTGGGAATGAGCAGTTCTTC. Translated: CASSLTSGVGNEQFF.

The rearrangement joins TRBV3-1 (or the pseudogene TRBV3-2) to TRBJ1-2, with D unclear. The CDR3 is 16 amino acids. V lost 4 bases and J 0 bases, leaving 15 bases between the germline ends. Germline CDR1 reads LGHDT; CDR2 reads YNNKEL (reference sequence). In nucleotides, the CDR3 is TGTGCCAGCAGCCCCCATTCCGACAAAGCTAACTATGGCTACACCTTC. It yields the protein CASSPHSDKANYGYTF.

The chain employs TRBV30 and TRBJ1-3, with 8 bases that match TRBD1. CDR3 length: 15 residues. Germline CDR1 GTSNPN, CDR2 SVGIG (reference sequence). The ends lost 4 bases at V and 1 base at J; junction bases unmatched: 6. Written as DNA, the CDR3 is TGTGCCTGGACCGGACAGGGAGCGTCTGGAAACACCATATATTTT. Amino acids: CAWTGQGASGNTIYF.

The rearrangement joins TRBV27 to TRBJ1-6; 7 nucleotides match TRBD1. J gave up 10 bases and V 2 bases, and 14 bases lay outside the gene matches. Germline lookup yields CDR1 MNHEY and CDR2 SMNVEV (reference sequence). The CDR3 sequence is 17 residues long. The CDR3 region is CASSLANTGTAGSPLHF. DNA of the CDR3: TGTGCCAGCAGTTTAGCAAACACTGGGACAGCCGGATCACCCCTCCACTTT.

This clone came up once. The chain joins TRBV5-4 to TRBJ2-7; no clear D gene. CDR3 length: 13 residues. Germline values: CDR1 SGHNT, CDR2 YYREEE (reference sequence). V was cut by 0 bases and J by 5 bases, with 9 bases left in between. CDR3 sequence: CASSLGPPNEQYF. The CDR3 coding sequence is TGTGCCAGCAGCTTGGGGCCCCCCAACGAGCAGTACTTC.

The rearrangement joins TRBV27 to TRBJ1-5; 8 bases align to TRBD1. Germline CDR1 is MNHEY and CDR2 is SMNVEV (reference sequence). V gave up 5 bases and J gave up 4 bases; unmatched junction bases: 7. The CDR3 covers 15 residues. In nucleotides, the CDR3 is TGTGCCAGCAGTCCCGACAGGGGACAAAATCAGCCCCAGCATTTT. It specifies CASSPDRGQNQPQHF.

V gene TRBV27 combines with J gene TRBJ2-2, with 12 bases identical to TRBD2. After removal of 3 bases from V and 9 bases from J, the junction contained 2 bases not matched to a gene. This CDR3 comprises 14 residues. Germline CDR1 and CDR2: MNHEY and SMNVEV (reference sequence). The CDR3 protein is CASSLTSGSRELFF. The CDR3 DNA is TGTGCCAGCAGTTTGACTAGCGGGAGCCGGGAGCTGTTTTTT.